The sequence of this TCR beta chain was determined in a study of blood T cell repertoires in COVID-19. Overall study context: Spain, Italy and the United States supplied samples that represented acute and convalescent COVID-19.

CDR3 length: 11 residues. Trimming took off 4 bases at V and 5 bases at J, with 4 bases between the two ends. Germline CDR1 reads SGHTS; CDR2 reads YDEGEE. Original data processing: Amplifying reference gene primers gave estimates of nucleated cell counts. Clones were sequenced by immunoSEQ multiplex PCR, and TCRdb holds only the in-frame ones, with some missing. That table gives V, J and clone size, and the DNA gave D and trimming. The table lists about 120,000 clones, around 80% of them singletons. Sequencing was done on a sample of peripheral blood. The V call is TRBV5-8, the J call TRBJ1-5; D remains unclear. The source of this sequence is a woman aged 80 or over with acute or convalescent COVID-19. The CDR3 DNA is TGTGCCAGCAGCCTGTATCAGCCCCAGCATTTT. Residues: CASSLYQPQHF.